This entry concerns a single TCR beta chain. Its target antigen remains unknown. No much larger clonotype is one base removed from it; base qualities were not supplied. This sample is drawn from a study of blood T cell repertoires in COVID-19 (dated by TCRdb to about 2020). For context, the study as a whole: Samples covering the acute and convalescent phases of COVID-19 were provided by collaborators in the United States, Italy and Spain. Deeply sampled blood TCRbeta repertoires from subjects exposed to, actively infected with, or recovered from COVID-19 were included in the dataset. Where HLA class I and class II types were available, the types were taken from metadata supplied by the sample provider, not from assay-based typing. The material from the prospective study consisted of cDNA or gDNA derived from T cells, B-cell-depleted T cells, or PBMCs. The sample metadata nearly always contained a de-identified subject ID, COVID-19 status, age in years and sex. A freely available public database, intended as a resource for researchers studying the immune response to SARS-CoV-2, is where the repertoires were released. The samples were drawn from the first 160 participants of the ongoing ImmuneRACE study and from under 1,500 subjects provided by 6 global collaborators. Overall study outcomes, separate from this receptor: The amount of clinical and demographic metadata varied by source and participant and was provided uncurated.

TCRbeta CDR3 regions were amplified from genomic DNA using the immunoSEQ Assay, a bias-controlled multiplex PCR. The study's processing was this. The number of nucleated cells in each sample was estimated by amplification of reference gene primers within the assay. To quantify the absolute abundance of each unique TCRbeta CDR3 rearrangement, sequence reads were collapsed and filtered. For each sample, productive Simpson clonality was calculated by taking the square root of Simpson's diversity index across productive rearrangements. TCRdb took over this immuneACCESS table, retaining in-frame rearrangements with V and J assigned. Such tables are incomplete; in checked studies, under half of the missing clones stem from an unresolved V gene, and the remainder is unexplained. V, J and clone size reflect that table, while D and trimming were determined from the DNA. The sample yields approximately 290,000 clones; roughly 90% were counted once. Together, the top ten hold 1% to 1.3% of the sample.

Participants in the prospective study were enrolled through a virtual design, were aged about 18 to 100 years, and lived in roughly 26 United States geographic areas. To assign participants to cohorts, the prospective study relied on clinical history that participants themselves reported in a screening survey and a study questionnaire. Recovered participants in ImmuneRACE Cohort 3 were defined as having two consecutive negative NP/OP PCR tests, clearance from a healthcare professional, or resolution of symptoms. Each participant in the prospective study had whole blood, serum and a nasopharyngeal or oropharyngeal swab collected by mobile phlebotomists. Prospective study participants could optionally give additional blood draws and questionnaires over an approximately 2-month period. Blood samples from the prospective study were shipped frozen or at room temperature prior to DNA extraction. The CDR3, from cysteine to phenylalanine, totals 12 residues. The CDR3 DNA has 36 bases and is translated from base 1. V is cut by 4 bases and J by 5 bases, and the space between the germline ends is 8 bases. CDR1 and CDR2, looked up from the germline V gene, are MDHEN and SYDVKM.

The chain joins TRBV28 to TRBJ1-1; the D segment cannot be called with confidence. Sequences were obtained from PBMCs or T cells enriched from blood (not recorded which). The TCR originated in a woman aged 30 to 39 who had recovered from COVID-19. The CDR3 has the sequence CASSSGPTEAFF. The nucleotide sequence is TGTGCCAGCAGTTCAGGCCCTACTGAAGCTTTCTTT.